This T cell receptor (beta chain) derives from a study of T cell responses to AZD1222 COVID-19 vaccine. Data came from immunoSEQ multiplex PCR; TCRdb stores just in-frame clones and leaves some out. The sample has around 140,000 clones; approximately 93% are singletons. Germline-derived CDR1 and CDR2 are MNHNY and SVGAGI (reference sequence). Between the trimmed V and J ends, which lost 5 bases and 5 bases, there was a span of 6 bases. This CDR3 is built from 11 residues. The sample holds one count of this clone. This TCR came from an adult who had recovered from COVID-19. The chain uses TRBV6-6 and TRBJ2-5; D remains unclear. The sample in question was peripheral blood, obtained after recovery from COVID-19. CDR3 in DNA: TGTGCCAGCAGTCAATCGGAGACCCAGTACTTC. As protein: CASSQSETQYF.